Listed below are T cell receptor beta chains from one sample, sequenced in a study of somatic mutations in cytotoxic T cells in rheumatoid arthritis. Measured with immunoSEQ multiplex PCR; TCRdb has only the in-frame clones, and not every one. The sample has tens of thousands of clones, about four fifths seen once; the top ten hold approximately 3.4%. Sequencing was performed on CD8+ T cells sorted from blood. These receptors were taken from an adult with rheumatoid arthritis. The CDR3 runs from the conserved cysteine through the conserved F or W. D genes are given only for firm matches. Not all rows give a size; the values are once, few, many and, for expanded clones, a class.

D	size	V	J	CDR3	DNA
NA	NA	TRBV6-5	TRBJ1-1	CASSYPRGGENTEAFF	TGTGCCAGCAGTTACCCCCGGGGAGGGGAGAACACTGAAGCTTTCTTT
NA	NA	TRBV6-5	TRBJ2-7	CASSYAGTVSYEQYF	TGTGCCAGCAGTTACGCCGGGACGGTCTCCTACGAGCAGTACTTC
NA	NA	TRBV7-8	TRBJ1-1	CASIKDDESNTEAFF	TGTGCCAGCATCAAAGACGACGAGTCGAACACTGAAGCTTTCTTT
NA	few	TRBV2	TRBJ1-1	CASSTAAGTEAFF	TGTGCCAGCAGTACGGCGGCGGGCACTGAAGCTTTCTTT
TRBD2	NA	TRBV9	TRBJ2-1	CASSVSASGVSSYNEQFF	TGTGCCAGCAGCGTTTCCGCTAGCGGGGTTAGCTCCTACAATGAGCAGTTCTTC
TRBD2	NA	TRBV27	TRBJ2-7	CASSLSGAGGIPFHEQYF	TGTGCCAGCAGTTTATCAGGAGCGGGGGGGATCCCATTCCACGAGCAGTACTTC
NA	once	TRBV5-6	TRBJ2-5	CASSPPTNQETQYF	TGTGCCAGCAGCCCCCCAACGAACCAAGAGACCCAGTACTTC
NA	NA	TRBV13	TRBJ1-2	CASSLQGHGYTF	TGTGCCAGCAGCTTACAGGGTCATGGCTACACCTTC
TRBD1	large	TRBV29-1	TRBJ1-2	CSVGGQGVEGYTF	TGCAGCGTTGGTGGACAGGGGGTCGAGGGCTACACCTTC
NA	once	TRBV19	TRBJ1-2	CASSIPGGGYTF	TGTGCCAGTAGTATTCCGGGTGGTGGCTACACCTTC
NA	few	TRBV19	TRBJ2-7	CASSISDSYEQYF	TGTGCCAGTAGTATATCGGACAGCTACGAGCAGTACTTC
NA	NA	TRBV7-9	TRBJ2-7	CASSPVGATYEQYF	TGTGCCAGCAGCCCAGTAGGGGCCACCTACGAGCAGTACTTC
TRBD1	NA	TRBV27	TRBJ1-1	CASSFLGDSANTEAFF	TGTGCCAGCAGTTTCCTCGGGGACAGTGCGAACACTGAAGCTTTCTTT
NA	NA	TRBV27	TRBJ2-3	CASSTGSTDTQYF	TGTGCCAGCAGTACGGGAAGCACAGATACGCAGTATTTT
NA	NA	TRBV5-6	TRBJ2-2	CASSLYSAGELFF	TGTGCCAGCAGCTTGTATTCTGCCGGGGAGCTGTTTTTT
NA	NA	TRBV6-5	TRBJ1-1	CASSYAGRGTEAFF	TGTGCCAGCAGTTACGCGGGGCGAGGGACTGAAGCTTTCTTT
TRBD2	NA	TRBV4-2	TRBJ2-7	CASSHPPGGATYEQYF	TGTGCCAGCAGCCATCCCCCCGGGGGGGCGACCTACGAGCAGTACTTC
TRBD2	NA	TRBV6-1	TRBJ2-7	CASSEGLAHEQYF	TGTGCCAGCAGTGAGGGACTAGCCCACGAGCAGTACTTC
NA	NA	TRBV5-1	TRBJ1-1	CASMRDLNTEAFF	TGCGCCAGCATGCGGGACCTGAACACTGAAGCTTTCTTT
NA	NA	TRBV5-1	TRBJ2-5	CASSLGDHQETQYF	TGCGCCAGCAGCTTAGGGGACCACCAAGAGACCCAGTACTTC
TRBD1	NA	TRBV7-9	TRBJ1-4	CASSWTGTGGGNEKLFF	TGTGCCAGCAGCTGGACCGGGACAGGGGGCGGGAATGAAAAACTGTTTTTT
NA	NA	TRBV4-1	TRBJ1-2	CASSQDDSNYGYTF	TGCGCCAGCAGCCAAGACGACAGTAACTATGGCTACACCTTC
NA	NA	TRBV15	TRBJ2-3	CATSRFDRTTPDTQYF	TGTGCCACCAGCAGGTTCGACAGGACAACTCCAGATACGCAGTATTTT
NA	NA	TRBV7-8	TRBJ1-4	CASSSGASNEKLFF	TGTGCCAGCAGCTCCGGGGCGTCTAATGAAAAACTGTTTTTT
NA	NA	TRBV15	TRBJ1-2	CATSLYRFNGYTF	TGTGCCACCAGCCTTTACAGGTTCAATGGCTACACCTTC
NA	NA	TRBV27	TRBJ1-5	CASSLRQGNQPQHF	TGTGCCAGCAGTTTACGGCAGGGGAATCAGCCCCAGCATTTT
NA	once	TRBV27	TRBJ1-1	CASSRRLGEAFF	TGTGCCAGCAGTCGTAGACTAGGGGAGGCTTTCTTT
NA	NA	TRBV12-2	TRBJ2-1	CASKGGYNEQFF	TGTGCAAGTAAAGGGGGCTACAATGAGCAGTTCTTC
NA	NA	TRBV19	TRBJ1-6	CASSIGGQPTNSPLHF	TGTGCCAGTAGTATAGGGGGACAACCTACCAATTCACCCCTCCACTTT
NA	NA	TRBV13	TRBJ2-2	CASSLSMGTRGELFF	TGTGCCAGCAGCCTAAGCATGGGGACCCGAGGGGAGCTGTTTTTT
TRBD1	NA	TRBV6-1	TRBJ2-7	CASSWRQGIHEQYF	TGTGCCAGCAGCTGGCGACAGGGAATCCACGAGCAGTACTTC